This entry is about one T cell receptor beta chain. Its antigen is not identified. Amplified regions were TCR beta CDR3 sequences from RNA transcripts. First-round RT-PCR of the TCR CDR3 relied on the HTBI primer set. TCRdb itself ran the multiplex PCR reads through MiXCR, one entry per CDR3 protein. In the table there are some 510,000 distinct CDR3 sequences, roughly 46% of which are singletons. Germline loops: CDR1 DFQATT, CDR2 SNEGSKA (reference sequence). There are 13 residues in the CDR3. The V end lost 1 base, the J end lost 7 bases, and 13 bases lay between the germline ends. The source of the sample is a study of T cells in Graves' hyperthyroidism and ophthalmopathy. Study-wide findings and caveats: Most clonotypes that expanded in the thyroid above 0.001 also showed up in blood.

The V and J genes are TRBV20-1 and TRBJ1-2, with D unresolved. Sequencing was carried out using peripheral blood or thyroid tissue (not recorded which). The receptor was derived from a woman under 30 with Graves' hyperthyroidism. This CDR3 reads CSARVVASSGYTF. As DNA, the CDR3 is TGCAGTGCTAGAGTTGTGGCGTCGTCTGGCTACACCTTC.